The 14 T cell receptor beta chains below were found in one sample sequenced in a study of vaccination effects on CD4 cells after COVID-19. Which antigens these TCRs recognize remains unknown. The culture ran for approximately 11 days before CD4+ T cells were isolated. The cohort was immunized with two doses of either the BNT162b2 or mRNA-1273 vaccine. Sequencing used immunoSEQ multiplex PCR; TCRdb keeps in-frame clones, though not all of them. The table includes fewer than 75,000 clones, 78% detected once. This specimen was CD4+ T cells from PBMCs cultured without peptide, taken after COVID-19 vaccination. The receptors were sampled from a human donor who received a COVID-19 vaccine.

The CDR3 sequence is CASSSSLGVDTQYF. The CDR3 region has the DNA TGTGCCAGCAGCTCCTCCCTCGGGGTAGATACGCAGTATTTT. This sequence joins TRBV5-4 and TRBJ2-3, with D perhaps TRBD2 (5 bases). The CDR3 length is 14 residues. V was clipped by 3 bases and J by 5 bases, with 13 bases between them. CDR1 is SGHNT and CDR2 is YYREEE in the germline V gene (reference sequence).

J is TRBJ1-5 and V is TRBV2; TRBD1 is a possible D gene (6 bases). V was cut by 5 bases and J by 2 bases, with 10 bases left in between. Germline V gives CDR1 SNHLY, CDR2 FYNNEI. This CDR3 spans 14 amino acids. CDR3 amino acids: CASSQTGRNQPQHF. CDR3 in DNA: TGTGCCAGCAGTCAGACAGGACGCAATCAGCCCCAGCATTTT.

The J gene is TRBJ1-1, the V gene TRBV2, with a tentative D call TRBD1 (6 bases). Germline values: CDR1 SNHLY, CDR2 FYNNEI. V lost 6 bases and J lost 4, with 15 bases in between. The CDR3 is made up of 14 amino acids. CDR3 sequence: CASSQSGGPTEAFF. CDR3 nucleotide sequence: TGTGCCAGCAGCCAAAGTGGGGGCCCCACTGAAGCTTTCTTT.

The chain combines TRBV29-1 with TRBJ1-1, with 7 bases aligning to TRBD1. Germline CDR1 reads SQVTM; CDR2 reads ANQGSEA. The CDR3 runs to 13 residues. Trimming at V came to 4 bases and at J to 4 bases, leaving 6 bases not matched to a gene. As DNA, the CDR3 is TGCAGCGTTGGTCCCAGGGGGGTCACTGAAGCTTTCTTT. Protein sequence: CSVGPRGVTEAFF.

V gene TRBV6-1 combines with J gene TRBJ2-3; the D gene is possibly TRBD1 (5 bases). V was pared by 1 base and J by 1 base, with 15 bases between. Germline V gene lookup returns CDR1 MNHNS and CDR2 SASEGT. CDR3 size: 17 residues. CDR3 DNA: TGTGCCAGCAGTGAAGGACTCTGGGGCATAGGCACAGATACGCAGTATTTT. It is translated as CASSEGLWGIGTDTQYF.

This clone turned up a few times. J is TRBJ1-2 and V is TRBV6-5; the D gene is possibly TRBD1 (5 bases). V was pared by 6 bases and J by 0 bases, with 8 bases between. In germline, CDR1 is MNHEY, CDR2 SVGAGI. The CDR3 totals 13 residues. CDR3 in DNA: TGTGCCAGCAGCGGGGGATCTAACTATGGCTACACCTTC. Residues: CASSGGSNYGYTF.

The CDR3 coding sequence is TGTGCCAGTAGTGGCGGACAGCCGAATTCACCCCTCCACTTT. Protein sequence: CASSGGQPNSPLHF. The chain combines TRBV19 with TRBJ1-6; tentatively, D is TRBD1 (6 bases). This CDR3 has 14 amino acids. Germline CDR1 and CDR2: LNHDA and SQIVND (reference sequence). With 5 bases removed from V and 7 bases from J, the gap between germline ends came to 12 bases.

The chain uses TRBV29-1 and TRBJ2-5, with 13 bases fitting TRBD2. Unmatched junction bases numbered 4, after V lost 7 bases and J lost 2 bases. Germline values: CDR1 SQVTM, CDR2 ANQGSEA. CDR3 size: 14 residues. The CDR3 sequence: CSASLAGGQETQYF. As DNA, the CDR3 is TGCAGCGCCTCACTAGCGGGGGGGCAAGAGACCCAGTACTTC.

The genes are TRBV29-1 and TRBJ1-4; 12 bases match TRBD1. CDR1 SQVTM and CDR2 ANQGSEA come from the germline V gene. The CDR3 is 14 amino acids. V shed 3 bases and J 10 bases; nucleotides not matched to a gene: 6. DNA for the CDR3: TGCAGCGTTGATTCCGGGACAGGGGGCGGAAAACTGTTTTTT. Protein product: CSVDSGTGGGKLFF.

The chain's CDR3 is CASSESRPYEQYF. The CDR3 DNA follows: TGCGCCAGCAGTGAGTCGAGGCCCTACGAGCAGTACTTC. The rearrangement joins TRBV10-1 to TRBJ2-7, with D hard to call. The CDR3 is 13 amino acids. Germline V gene data show CDR1 as WNHNN and CDR2 as SYGVQD (reference sequence). The germline V and J ends were trimmed by 0 bases and 2 bases, with 5 bases remaining between them.

V and J are TRBV27 and TRBJ1-6, with D possibly TRBD1 on 5 matching bases. Trimming removed 7 bases from V and 10 bases from J, with 14 bases in between. Germline assignment: CDR1 MNHEY and CDR2 SMNVEV (reference sequence). The CDR3 sequence is 13 residues long. CDR3 protein: CASTSLGVSPLHF. CDR3 in DNA: TGTGCCAGCACGAGCCTGGGGGTATCACCCCTCCACTTT.

The chain joins TRBV28 to TRBJ2-5, with D maybe TRBD2 (5 bases). The V and J ends lost 7 bases and 3 bases respectively, with 12 bases between them. CDR1 and CDR2 from the germline V gene are MDHEN and SYDVKM. The CDR3 sequence is 13 residues long. In DNA form, the CDR3 reads TGTGCCAGCATCATGGAGGAGGAAGAGACCCAGTACTTC. Protein: CASIMEEEETQYF.

The genes are TRBV7-3 and TRBJ1-4, with TRBD1 identical over 10 bases. This CDR3 contains 15 residues. From germline, CDR1 is SGHTA and CDR2 FQGTGA. V lost 5 bases, J lost 5 bases, and 5 bases stayed unmatched. Here the CDR3 DNA reads TGTGCCAGCAGCCAGACAGGGGGCAGGAATGAAAAACTGTTTTTT. It is translated as CASSQTGGRNEKLFF. The variable domain in full, with the rest retrieved from reference TRBV7-3 and TRBJ1-4, is GAGVSQTPSNKVTEKGKYVELRCDPISGHTALYWYRQSLGQGPEFLIYFQGTGAADDSGLPNDRFFAVRPEGSVSTLKIQRTERGDSAVYLCASSQTGGRNEKLFFGSGTQLSVL.

This clone appeared once. The chain links TRBV10-3 to TRBJ1-1; the match to TRBD1 covers 7 bases. V shed 6 bases and J 0 bases; nucleotides not matched to a gene: 7. Germline V gives CDR1 ENHRY, CDR2 SYGVKD. CDR3 length equals 15 residues. CDR3 in amino acids: CAIRRGDSLNTEAFF. The CDR3 nucleotides read TGTGCCATCAGGAGGGGGGACAGCTTGAACACTGAAGCTTTCTTT.